This T cell receptor (beta chain) was found in a study of shared clonotypes between healthy human individuals. CD45RO-negative cells were positively selected for CCR7, leaving out terminally differentiated effector memory CD45RA+ cells. On this clone: The target antigen is unknown.

Study-wide findings and caveats: What limited the represented genetic and exposure-history diversity was the small number of donors. What rarefaction showed was incomplete sorted-subset sequencing despite large depth.

Using about 0.2 ug DNA, 30,000 or so T cell genomes, the sorted-subset replicate PCRs were run. Profiling relied on immunoSEQ multiplex PCR, and the TCRdb table lists in-frame clones only, not all of them. Seen here are about 2 million clones, roughly 95% observed once, and the top ten hold 1.2%. Germline values: CDR1 SGHVS, CDR2 FNYEAQ. Trimming removed 4 bases from V and 2 bases from J; junction bases left unmatched: 1. The CDR3 loop spans 13 amino acids. The V call is TRBV7-6, the J call TRBJ2-7; 8 bases align to TRBD2. The source material was naive CD8+ T cells sorted from blood. The clonotype originates from a man aged 18 to 30 in good health. The CDR3 coding sequence is TGTGCCAGCAGCTGGGGACTAGCCTACGAGCAGTACTTC. As protein: CASSWGLAYEQYF.